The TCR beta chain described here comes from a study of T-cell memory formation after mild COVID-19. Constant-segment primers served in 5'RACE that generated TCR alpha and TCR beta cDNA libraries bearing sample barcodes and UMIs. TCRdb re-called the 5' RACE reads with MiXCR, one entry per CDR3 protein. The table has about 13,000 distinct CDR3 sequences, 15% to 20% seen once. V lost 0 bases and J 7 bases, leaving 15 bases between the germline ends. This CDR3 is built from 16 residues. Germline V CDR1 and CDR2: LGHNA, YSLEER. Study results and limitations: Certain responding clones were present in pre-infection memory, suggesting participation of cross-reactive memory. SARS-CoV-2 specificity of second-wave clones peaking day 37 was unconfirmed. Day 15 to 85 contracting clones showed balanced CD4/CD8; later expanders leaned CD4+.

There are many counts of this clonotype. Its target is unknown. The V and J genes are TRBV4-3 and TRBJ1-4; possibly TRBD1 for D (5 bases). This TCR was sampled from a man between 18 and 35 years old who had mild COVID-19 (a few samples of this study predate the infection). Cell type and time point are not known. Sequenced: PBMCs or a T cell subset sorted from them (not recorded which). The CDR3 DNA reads TGCGCCAGCAGCCAAGATAACCGGGGGAAAGCTGAAAAACTGTTTTTT. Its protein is CASSQDNRGKAEKLFF.